Sequencing of this T cell receptor beta chain was carried out in a study of identical twins. The CDR3 is 15 residues long. Germline CDR1 reads MGHRA; CDR2 reads YSYEKL. V was shortened by 0 bases and J by 5 bases, with 13 bases between the two germline ends. Through template switching, a universal primer site was introduced, and the cDNA contained unique molecular identifiers. TCRdb passed the 5' RACE reads through MiXCR, listing each CDR3 protein once. The top ten hold around 1.6% of the sample, which has approximately 890,000 distinct CDR3 sequences, approximately 13% seen once. A further study also used this sample, focusing on yellow fever vaccine responses in identical twins.

The chain carries TRBV4-1 and TRBJ1-1; D gene uncertain. The sequencing sample was made of PBMCs. The sequence was obtained from a woman between 18 and 30 years old in good health. The CDR3 here is CASSQDGSVGTEAFF. The CDR3, as DNA: TGCGCCAGCAGCCAAGATGGGTCGGTTGGGACTGAAGCTTTCTTT.